This T cell receptor beta chain was observed in a study of T cell responses to AZD1222 COVID-19 vaccine. Germline V gene sequence: CDR1 SGHNT, CDR2 YYREEE (reference sequence). The V gene lost 4 bases and the J gene lost 6 bases, with 16 bases spanning the gap. The CDR3 contains 15 residues. Some clones are missing from TCRdb's copy, which holds only in-frame ones; the method was immunoSEQ multiplex PCR. The data contain over 150,000 clones, around 92% of them singletons. Study-wide results and limits: Spike was spanned by vaccine-associated CD4 TCRs, with dominance at 160-218 and 743-854. Clonal diversity was possibly underestimated, and the donors were mostly white British, with more females.

Only one count was recorded for this clone. Its antigen is unidentified. The chain joins TRBV5-4 to TRBJ2-2; a weak D match, TRBD1 (7 bases). The TCR sequence derives from an adult in good health. The material was peripheral blood, obtained on day 0 of AZD1222 vaccination. CDR3 sequence: CASSQNRGGAGELFF. CDR3 nucleotide sequence: TGTGCCAGCAGCCAAAACAGGGGAGGTGCCGGGGAGCTGTTTTTT.